This T cell receptor (beta chain) was recorded in a study of siplizumab effects on memory and regulatory T cells. Study-wide findings and caveats: Suppressive function of proliferating Tregs from siplizumab cultures was not confirmed. Significant reduction of alloreactive sequences traceable to unstimulated CD4+ memory cells was observed with siplizumab. The naive T cell population seemed more diverse than memory cells and seemed a major contributor to the alloresponse.

Each sample had 9 x 10^4 or so TCR templates assayed. The protocol was immunoSEQ multiplex PCR, while the TCRdb copy is restricted to in-frame clones and leaves out a portion. This table holds approximately 56,000 clones, just over 95% found once. Trimming removed 7 bases from V and 5 bases from J, with 9 bases in between. CDR1 is SQVTM and CDR2 is ANQGSEA in the germline V gene. The CDR3 has 11 amino acids. Of note for this clone: Its target is unknown.

This rearrangement joins TRBV29-1 to TRBJ2-1; D uncertain. Specimen: naive CD8+ T cells sorted from blood. The TCR originated in a human donor in good health. Here the CDR3 reads CSALKDNEQFF. The CDR3 nucleotides read TGCAGCGCGTTAAAAGACAATGAGCAGTTCTTC.